A single sample is the source of the 2 T cell receptor beta chains below, sequenced in a study of blood T cell repertoires in COVID-19. Here immunoSEQ multiplex PCR was the method, and the copy in TCRdb shows in-frame clones only, minus some. This table has around 230,000 clones, about 85% appearing once. The sample taken for sequencing was PBMCs or T cells enriched from blood (not recorded which). The receptor set was obtained from a woman in her twenties or thirties who had recovered from COVID-19.

This clone was seen only once. This sequence joins TRBV2 and TRBJ1-5, with D possibly matching TRBD1 (5 bases). From germline, CDR1 is SNHLY and CDR2 FYNNEI. Trimming pared 5 bases from V and 5 bases from J, leaving 16 bases between. This CDR3 has 15 residues. CDR3 sequence (DNA): TGTGCCAGCAGTTACGATCGGGGGTTAGATCAGCCCCAGCATTTT. Translated, it gives CASSYDRGLDQPQHF.

V gene TRBV4-2 combines with J gene TRBJ2-1; perhaps TRBD2 as D (6 bases). V was clipped by 0 bases and J by 0 bases, with 9 bases between them. CDR1 is LGHNA, CDR2 YNFKEQ, per germline. The CDR3 length is 16 residues. The CDR3 reads CASSQEPGGSYNEQFF. CDR3 nucleotides: TGTGCCAGCAGCCAAGAGCCCGGGGGCTCCTACAATGAGCAGTTCTTC.